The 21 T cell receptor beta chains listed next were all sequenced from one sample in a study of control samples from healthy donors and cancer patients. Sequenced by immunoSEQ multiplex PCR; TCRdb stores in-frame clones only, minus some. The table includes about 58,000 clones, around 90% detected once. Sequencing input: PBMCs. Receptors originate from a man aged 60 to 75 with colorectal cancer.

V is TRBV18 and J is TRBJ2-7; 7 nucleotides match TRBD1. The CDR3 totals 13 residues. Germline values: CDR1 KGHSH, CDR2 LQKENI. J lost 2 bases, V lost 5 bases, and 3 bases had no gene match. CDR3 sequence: CASSSGQPYEQYF. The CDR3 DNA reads TGTGCCAGCTCATCGGGACAGCCCTACGAGCAGTACTTC.

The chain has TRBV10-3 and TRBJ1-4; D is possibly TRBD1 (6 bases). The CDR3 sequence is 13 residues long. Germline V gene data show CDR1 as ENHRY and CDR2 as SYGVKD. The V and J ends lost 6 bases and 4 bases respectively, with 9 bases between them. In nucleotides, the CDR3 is TGTGCCATCAGGGACAGCAATAATGAAAAACTGTTTTTT. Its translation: CAIRDSNNEKLFF.

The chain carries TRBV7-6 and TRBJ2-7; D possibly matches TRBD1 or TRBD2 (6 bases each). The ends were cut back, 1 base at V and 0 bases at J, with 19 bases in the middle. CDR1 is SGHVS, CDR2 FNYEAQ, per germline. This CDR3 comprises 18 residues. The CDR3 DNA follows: TGTGCCAGCAGCTTAGGCGGAGGAGGGGGATGGAGCTCCTACGAGCAGTACTTC. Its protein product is CASSLGGGGGWSSYEQYF.

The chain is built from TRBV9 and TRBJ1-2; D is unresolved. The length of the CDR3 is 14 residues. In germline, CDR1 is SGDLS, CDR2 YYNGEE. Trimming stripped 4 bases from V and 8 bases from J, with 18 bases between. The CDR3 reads CASSFRPARGGYTF. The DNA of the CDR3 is TGTGCCAGCAGCTTTAGGCCGGCCCGCGGAGGCTACACCTTC.

The CDR3 loop reads CASSQADTQYF. The CDR3 bases are TGTGCCAGCAGCCAAGCAGATACGCAGTATTTT. This chain connects TRBV4-2 to TRBJ2-3, with unresolved D. Germline assignment: CDR1 LGHNA and CDR2 YNFKEQ. Trimming removed 1 base at V and 4 bases at J, with 0 bases between. CDR3 length: 11 amino acids.

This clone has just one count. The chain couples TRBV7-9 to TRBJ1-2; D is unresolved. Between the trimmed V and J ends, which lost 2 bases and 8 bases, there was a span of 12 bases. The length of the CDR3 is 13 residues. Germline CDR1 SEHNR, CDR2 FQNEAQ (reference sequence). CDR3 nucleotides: TGTGCCAGCAGCTTATCCGGGCCGTGGGGCTACACCTTC. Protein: CASSLSGPWGYTF.

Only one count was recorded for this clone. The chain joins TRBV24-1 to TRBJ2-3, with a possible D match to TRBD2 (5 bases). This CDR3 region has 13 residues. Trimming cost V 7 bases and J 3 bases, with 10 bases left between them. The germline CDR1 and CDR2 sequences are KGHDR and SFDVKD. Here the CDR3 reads CATRPPGTDTQYF. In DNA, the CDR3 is TGTGCCACCAGGCCCCCGGGGACAGATACGCAGTATTTT.

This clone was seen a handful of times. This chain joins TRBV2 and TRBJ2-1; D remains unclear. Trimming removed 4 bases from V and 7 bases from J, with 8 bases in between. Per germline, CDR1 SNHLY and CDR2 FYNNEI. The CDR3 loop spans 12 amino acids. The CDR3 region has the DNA TGTGCCAGCAGTGGGTTCCCTAATGAGCAGTTCTTC. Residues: CASSGFPNEQFF.

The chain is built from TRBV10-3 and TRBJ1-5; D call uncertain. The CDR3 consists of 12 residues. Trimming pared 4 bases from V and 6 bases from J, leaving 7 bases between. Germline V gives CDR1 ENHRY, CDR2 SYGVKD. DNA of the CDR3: TGTGCCATCAGTGTTGGGGTTCAGCCCCAGCATTTT. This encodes CAISVGVQPQHF.

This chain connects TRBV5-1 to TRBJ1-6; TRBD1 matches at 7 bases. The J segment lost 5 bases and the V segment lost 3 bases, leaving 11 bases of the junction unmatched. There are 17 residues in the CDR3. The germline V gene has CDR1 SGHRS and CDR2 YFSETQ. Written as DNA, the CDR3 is TGCGCCAGCAGCTCTGGTCAACCGGGACAGCATAATTCACCCCTCCACTTT. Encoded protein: CASSSGQPGQHNSPLHF.

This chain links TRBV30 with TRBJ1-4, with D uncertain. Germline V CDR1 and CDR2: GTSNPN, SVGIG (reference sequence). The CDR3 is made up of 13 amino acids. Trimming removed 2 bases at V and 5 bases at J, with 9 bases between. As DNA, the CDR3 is TGTGCCTGGAGTCCCAACCGAAATGAAAAACTGTTTTTT. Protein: CAWSPNRNEKLFF.

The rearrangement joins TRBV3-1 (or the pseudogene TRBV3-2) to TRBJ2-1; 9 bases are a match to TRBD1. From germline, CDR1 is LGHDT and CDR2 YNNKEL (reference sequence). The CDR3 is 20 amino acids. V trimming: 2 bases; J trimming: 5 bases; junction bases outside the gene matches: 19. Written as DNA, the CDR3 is TGTGCCAGCAGCCAAAGGGCCTCCCCCGCCGGGACAGGGATTCACAATGAGCAGTTCTTC. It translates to CASSQRASPAGTGIHNEQFF.

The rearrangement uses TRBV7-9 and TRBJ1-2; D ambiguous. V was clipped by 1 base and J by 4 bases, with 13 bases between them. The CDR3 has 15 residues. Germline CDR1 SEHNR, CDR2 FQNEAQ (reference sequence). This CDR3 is CASSLDTPRTYGYTF. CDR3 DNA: TGTGCCAGCAGCTTAGACACCCCTCGGACCTATGGCTACACCTTC.

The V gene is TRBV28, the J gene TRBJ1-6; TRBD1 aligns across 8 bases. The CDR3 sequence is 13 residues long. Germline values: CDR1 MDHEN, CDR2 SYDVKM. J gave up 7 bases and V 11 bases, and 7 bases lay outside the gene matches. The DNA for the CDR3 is TGTGCCGTCCCGGACAGGGAAAATTCACCCCTCCACTTT. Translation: CAVPDRENSPLHF.

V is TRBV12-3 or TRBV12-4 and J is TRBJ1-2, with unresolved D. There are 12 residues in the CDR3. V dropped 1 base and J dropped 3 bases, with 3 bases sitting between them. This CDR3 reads CASSLGYYGYTF. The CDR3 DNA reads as TGTGCCAGCAGTTTAGGGTACTATGGCTACACCTTC.

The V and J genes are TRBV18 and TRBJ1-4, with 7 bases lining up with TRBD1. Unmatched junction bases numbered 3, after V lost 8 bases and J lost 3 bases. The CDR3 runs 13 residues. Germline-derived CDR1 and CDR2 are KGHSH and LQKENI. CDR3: CASGTGANEKLFF. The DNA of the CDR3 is TGTGCCAGCGGTACAGGGGCTAATGAAAAACTGTTTTTT.

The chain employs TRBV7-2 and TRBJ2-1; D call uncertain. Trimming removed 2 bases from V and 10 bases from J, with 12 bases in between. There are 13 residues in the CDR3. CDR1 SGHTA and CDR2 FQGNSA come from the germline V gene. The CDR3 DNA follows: TGTGCCAGCAGCTTACCATCAGGACGCGAGCAGTTCTTC. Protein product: CASSLPSGREQFF.

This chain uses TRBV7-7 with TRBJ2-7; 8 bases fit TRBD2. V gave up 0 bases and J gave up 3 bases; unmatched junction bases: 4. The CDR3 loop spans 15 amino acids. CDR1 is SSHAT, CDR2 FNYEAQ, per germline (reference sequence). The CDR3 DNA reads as TGTGCCAGCAGCTTAGCGTGGCTAGCGGGCTACGAGCAGTACTTC. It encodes CASSLAWLAGYEQYF.

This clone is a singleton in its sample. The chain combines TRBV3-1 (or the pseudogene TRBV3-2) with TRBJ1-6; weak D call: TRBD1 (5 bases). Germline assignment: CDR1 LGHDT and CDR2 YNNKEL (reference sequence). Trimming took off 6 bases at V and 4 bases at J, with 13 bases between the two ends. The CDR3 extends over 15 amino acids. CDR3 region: CASRHGDRYNSPLHF. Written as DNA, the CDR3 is TGTGCCAGCAGGCATGGCGACAGATATAATTCACCCCTCCACTTT.

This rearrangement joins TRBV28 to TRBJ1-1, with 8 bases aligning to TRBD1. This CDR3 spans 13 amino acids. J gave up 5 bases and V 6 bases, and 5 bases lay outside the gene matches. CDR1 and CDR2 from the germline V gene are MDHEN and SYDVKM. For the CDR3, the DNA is TGTGCCAGCAGACGACAGGGGAGGACTGAAGCTTTCTTT. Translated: CASRRQGRTEAFF.

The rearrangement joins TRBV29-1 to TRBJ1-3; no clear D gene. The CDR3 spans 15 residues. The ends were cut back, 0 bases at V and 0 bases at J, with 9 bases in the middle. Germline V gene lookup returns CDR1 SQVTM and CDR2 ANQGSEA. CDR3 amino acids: CSVEDGTISGNTIYF. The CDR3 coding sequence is TGCAGCGTTGAAGATGGCACAATCTCTGGAAACACCATATATTTT.